This T cell receptor beta chain was captured in a study of shared clonotypes between healthy human individuals. As for the study in general: The composition of the donors was a couple of women and a few men aged 18 to 49.

A CD45RA-negative memory subset and a CD45RA+ naive subset were separated from the CD4+ cells. CDR1 is SGHNT, CDR2 YYREEE, per germline (reference sequence). Trimming shortened V by 0 bases and J by 1 base, and 11 bases separated the two germline ends. CDR3 length: 15 residues. Worth noting for this clone: The antigen is not known.

Using immunoSEQ multiplex PCR, the repertoire was profiled, and TCRdb retains in-frame clones only, with some absent. The sample lists more than 2,000,000 clones, approximately 92% occurring once. Study observations and caveats: Researchers found naive subsets generally carried larger estimated richness than memory subsets.

Sequenced sample: naive CD4+ T cells sorted from blood. Subset indicated: CD45RA+ positively selected. The sequence came from a man between 18 and 35 years old in good health. V is TRBV5-4 and J is TRBJ2-7; tentative D call: TRBD2 (6 bases). The DNA for the CDR3 is TGTGCCAGCAGCTTGGGAATAGCGGAATCCTACGAGCAGTACTTC. Translated: CASSLGIAESYEQYF.